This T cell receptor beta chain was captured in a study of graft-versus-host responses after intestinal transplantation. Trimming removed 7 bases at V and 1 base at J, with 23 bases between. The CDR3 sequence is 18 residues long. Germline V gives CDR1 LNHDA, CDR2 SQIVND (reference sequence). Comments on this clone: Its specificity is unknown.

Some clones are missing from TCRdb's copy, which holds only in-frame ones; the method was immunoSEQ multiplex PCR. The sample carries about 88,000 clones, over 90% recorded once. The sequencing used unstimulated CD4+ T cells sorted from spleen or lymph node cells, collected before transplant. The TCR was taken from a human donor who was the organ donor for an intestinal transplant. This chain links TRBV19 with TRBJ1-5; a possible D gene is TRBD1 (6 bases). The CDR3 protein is CASNPGPSWGGSNQPQHF. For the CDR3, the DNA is TGTGCCAGTAACCCAGGGCCGAGTTGGGGGGGCAGCAATCAGCCCCAGCATTTT.